A single sample gave rise to the 24 T cell receptor beta chains below, sequenced in a study of T cell repertoires in cytomegalovirus infection. TCRdb re-called the reads with MiXCR, one entry per CDR3 protein. Among 570,000 or so distinct CDR3 sequences listed, 40% were seen once. Their antigens remain unidentified. The sequencing used cultured PBMCs, collected from culture after CMV antigen stimulation. The receptors derive from a human donor in good health (CMV status not recorded). Some clones in this sample may be carry-over from other donors' samples.

This chain joins TRBV2 and TRBJ2-5, with D unresolved. The CDR3 extends over 14 amino acids. Trimming removed 3 bases from V and 0 bases from J, with 8 bases in between. Germline V CDR1 and CDR2: SNHLY, FYNNEI. In DNA, the CDR3 is TGTGCCAGCAGTGAGGTAGCCTACCAAGAGACCCAGTACTTC. Translating it yields CASSEVAYQETQYF.

The chain has TRBV5-1 and TRBJ1-1, with D possibly being TRBD1 (6 bases). In germline, CDR1 is SGHRS, CDR2 YFSETQ. This CDR3 is built from 14 residues. V was trimmed by 4 bases and J by 1 base, leaving 11 bases between them. The CDR3 sequence: CASSPGHGNTEAFF. CDR3 in DNA: TGCGCCAGCAGCCCGGGACACGGGAACACTGAAGCTTTCTTT.

The V gene is TRBV6-2 or TRBV6-3, the J gene TRBJ1-5; 12 nucleotides line up with TRBD1. CDR1 is MNHEY and CDR2 is SVGEGT in the germline V gene. The ends lost 2 bases at V and 4 bases at J; junction bases unmatched: 6. This CDR3 has 17 amino acids. CDR3 protein: CASSYAAGQGANQPQHF. CDR3 coding DNA: TGTGCCAGCAGTTACGCCGCGGGACAGGGGGCAAATCAGCCCCAGCATTTT.

The DNA of the CDR3 is TGTGCCAGCAGCCCCGACAGGGGGTACTACGAGCAGTACTTC. Translated, it gives CASSPDRGYYEQYF. This sequence joins TRBV7-2 and TRBJ2-7; 9 bases fit TRBD1. CDR3 length: 14 residues. Losses at the gene ends were 5 bases for V and 3 bases for J; bases not matched to a gene: 5. CDR1 and CDR2 from the germline V gene are SGHTA and FQGNSA. Full variable domain (rest looked up from reference TRBV7-2 and TRBJ2-7): GAGVSQSPSNKVTEKGKDVELRCDPISGHTALYWYRQSLGQGLEFLIYFQGNSAPDKSGLPSDRFSAERTGGSVSTLTIQRTQQEDSAVYLCASSPDRGYYEQYFGPGTRLTVT.

This clonotype was detected only once. The gene calls are TRBV6-2 or TRBV6-3 and TRBJ2-3; D perhaps matches TRBD2 (5 bases). CDR1 is MNHEY and CDR2 is SVGEGT in the germline V gene. This CDR3 has 14 residues. V was cut by 6 bases and J by 2 bases, with 12 bases left in between. DNA for the CDR3: TGTGCCAGCAGCCGACGGACTTACACAGATACGCAGTATTTT. Translation: CASSRRTYTDTQYF.

This clonotype was detected a few times. The chain links TRBV19 to TRBJ1-1; possibly TRBD1 for D (5 bases). Trimming left V 7 bases short and J 4 bases short, with 16 bases between. Germline V CDR1 and CDR2: LNHDA, SQIVND (reference sequence). CDR3 length equals 14 residues. CDR3 bases: TGTGCCAGTACTGGTAGCTTTGGGGGCACTGAAGCTTTCTTT. Residues: CASTGSFGGTEAFF.

V usage is TRBV6-1 and J usage is TRBJ2-5; TRBD1 aligns across 8 bases. Per germline, CDR1 MNHNS and CDR2 SASEGT. V shed 6 bases and J 1 base; nucleotides not matched to a gene: 7. The CDR3 has 15 residues. The CDR3 DNA sequence: TGTGCCAGCAGCCATCATACAGGGGGCCAAGAGACCCAGTACTTC. Amino acid sequence: CASSHHTGGQETQYF.

This clonotype was seen at least ten times. The chain is built from TRBV7-9 and TRBJ2-5; 8 bases fit TRBD2. Germline CDR1 SEHNR, CDR2 FQNEAQ (reference sequence). Trimming at V came to 5 bases and at J to 4 bases, leaving 3 bases not matched to a gene. This CDR3 has 13 residues. The CDR3 bases are TGTGCCAGCAGCATCGGGGGGGCAGAGACCCAGTACTTC. As protein: CASSIGGAETQYF. Full variable domain (outside the CDR3, taken from reference TRBV7-9 and TRBJ2-5): DTGVSQNPRHKITKRGQNVTFRCDPISEHNRLYWYRQTLGQGPEFLTYFQNEAQLEKSRLLSDRFSAERPKGSFSTLEIQRTEQGDSAMYLCASSIGGAETQYFGPGTRLLVL.

This chain uses TRBV6-1 with TRBJ1-2, with unresolved D. Germline CDR1 MNHNS, CDR2 SASEGT. The V end was cut by 0 bases, the J end by 7 bases, with 12 bases between. The CDR3 covers 14 residues. The CDR3 is CASSEAPLGRGYTF. In DNA, the CDR3 is TGTGCCAGCAGTGAAGCCCCCCTCGGGCGTGGCTACACCTTC.

The V call is TRBV20-1, the J call TRBJ1-1, with D tentatively TRBD1 (6 bases). The germline V and J ends were trimmed by 5 bases and 11 bases, with 12 bases remaining between them. Germline V gives CDR1 DFQATT, CDR2 SNEGSKA (reference sequence). CDR3 length: 10 amino acids. CDR3: CSAARDMAFF. The CDR3 nucleotides read TGCAGTGCTGCCAGGGACATGGCTTTCTTT.

This chain uses TRBV7-9 with TRBJ1-6; 7 bases map to TRBD1. Germline CDR1 reads SEHNR; CDR2 reads FQNEAQ (reference sequence). Trimming took 4 bases from V and 7 from J; bases not matched to a gene: 7. This CDR3 is 15 amino acids long. CDR3 in DNA: TGTGCCAGCAGCTCCTCAGGGACAGACAATTCACCCCTCCACTTT. Translation gives CASSSSGTDNSPLHF.

The rearrangement joins TRBV6-1 to TRBJ2-7; D not resolved. The V end was cut by 1 base, the J end by 11 bases, with 12 bases between. The CDR3 runs 12 residues. Germline CDR1 and CDR2: MNHNS and SASEGT. This CDR3 is CASSEGIRSEYF. The CDR3 coding sequence is TGTGCCAGCAGTGAAGGTATCCGGAGCGAGTACTTC.

This clonotype was counted between two and nine times. J is TRBJ1-5 and V is TRBV27, with a possible D match to TRBD1 (6 bases). Looked up from germline, CDR1 is MNHEY and CDR2 is SMNVEV (reference sequence). With 8 bases removed from V and 0 bases from J, the gap between germline ends came to 8 bases. CDR3 length: 13 residues. The CDR3 DNA reads as TGTGCCAGCGGACAGTATAGCAATCAGCCCCAGCATTTT. Translated: CASGQYSNQPQHF.

The chain recombines TRBV7-8 with TRBJ2-5; D not resolved. Trimming took off 3 bases at V and 5 bases at J, with 16 bases between the two ends. Germline V gives CDR1 SGHVS, CDR2 FQNEAQ. The CDR3 runs to 15 residues. The CDR3 DNA reads as TGTGCCAGCAGCTTTCTGGCAACGGGTTCGGAGACCCAGTACTTC. The encoded protein is CASSFLATGSETQYF.

The rearrangement joins TRBV20-1 to TRBJ1-1; TRBD1 might be the D (6 bases). Deletions cut 6 bases from V and 4 bases from J, with 21 bases between. Germline V gene lookup returns CDR1 DFQATT and CDR2 SNEGSKA (reference sequence). The CDR3 is 15 amino acids. DNA for the CDR3: TGCAGTGCCGCATTCATCAGAACAGGGCGCACTGAAGCTTTCTTT. Translating it yields CSAAFIRTGRTEAFF.

V is TRBV27 and J is TRBJ1-4; TRBD1 matches 8 bases. Trimming removed 4 bases from V and 0 bases from J; junction bases left unmatched: 7. Germline CDR1 MNHEY, CDR2 SMNVEV (reference sequence). The CDR3 length is 17 residues. CDR3 residues: CASSWTGPSATNEKLFF. The CDR3 bases are TGTGCCAGCAGTTGGACAGGGCCGTCTGCAACTAATGAAAAACTGTTTTTT.

This clonotype has just a few counts. The J gene is TRBJ1-5, the V gene TRBV7-2; 8 bases map to TRBD1. This CDR3 spans 15 amino acids. V shed 5 bases and J 1 base; nucleotides not matched to a gene: 4. CDR1 and CDR2 (germline): SGHTA, FQGNSA. CDR3 nucleotide sequence: TGTGCCAGCAGCGCCGGGACAGGAAGCAATCAGCCCCAGCATTTT. It translates to CASSAGTGSNQPQHF.

The chain is built from TRBV4-1 and TRBJ2-2; 9 bases line up with TRBD1. The CDR3 has 16 amino acids. In germline, CDR1 is MGHRA, CDR2 YSYEKL. The junction had 9 bases not matched to a gene; V was cut back by 4 bases and J by 6 bases. The CDR3 loop reads CASSRRDRVSPGELFF. CDR3 DNA sequence: TGCGCCAGCAGCCGCCGGGACAGGGTATCCCCCGGGGAGCTGTTTTTT.

The chain recombines TRBV7-2 with TRBJ1-1; tentatively, D is TRBD1 (5 bases). CDR3 length equals 13 residues. From germline, CDR1 is SGHTA and CDR2 FQGNSA. V lost 10 bases, J lost 0 bases, and 12 bases lay in between. In nucleotides, the CDR3 is TGTGCCACCGAACAGGTGCTGAACACTGAAGCTTTCTTT. This gives the protein CATEQVLNTEAFF.

The chain uses TRBV25-1 and TRBJ2-2; no clear D gene. The CDR3 covers 14 residues. Trimming removed 3 bases from V and 6 bases from J, with 11 bases in between. The V gene's germline CDR1 is MGHDK and CDR2 SYGVNS. CDR3 region: CASSDHARAGELFF. The CDR3, as DNA: TGTGCCAGCAGTGACCATGCACGAGCCGGGGAGCTGTTTTTT.

The J gene is TRBJ2-7, the V gene TRBV7-2; D call uncertain. CDR3 size: 14 residues. V was cut by 5 bases and J by 7 bases, with 18 bases left in between. Germline CDR1 reads SGHTA; CDR2 reads FQGNSA. Here the CDR3 reads CASSPLSYGREQYF. Written as DNA, the CDR3 is TGTGCCAGCAGCCCCCTATCTTACGGCAGAGAGCAGTACTTC.

V gene TRBV2 combines with J gene TRBJ2-2; a possible D gene is TRBD1 (6 bases). The CDR3 totals 13 residues. CDR1 and CDR2 from the germline V gene are SNHLY and FYNNEI. The V gene lost 4 bases and the J gene lost 5 bases, with 8 bases spanning the gap. CDR3 residues: CASSGTATGELFF. For the CDR3, the DNA is TGTGCCAGCAGTGGGACAGCTACCGGGGAGCTGTTTTTT.

The rearrangement joins TRBV2 to TRBJ2-5, with no clear D. This CDR3 contains 14 residues. V was pared by 5 bases and J by 1 base, with 11 bases between. Germline CDR1 SNHLY, CDR2 FYNNEI. Here the CDR3 reads CASSLMTVQETQYF. The CDR3 region has the DNA TGTGCCAGCAGTCTAATGACGGTCCAAGAGACCCAGTACTTC.

This clonotype was seen a few times. The chain is built from TRBV3-1 and TRBJ2-1; D is unresolved. The CDR3 consists of 15 residues. CDR1 LGHDT and CDR2 YNNKEL come from the germline V gene (reference sequence). Trimming removed 3 bases from V and 4 bases from J, with 13 bases in between. CDR3 coding DNA: TGTGCCAGCAGCCATCAGGACGGTCTATACAATGAGCAGTTCTTC. This encodes CASSHQDGLYNEQFF.